The next 24 T cell receptor beta chains were all read from a single sample in a study of blood T cell repertoires in COVID-19. Sequenced by immunoSEQ multiplex PCR; TCRdb stores in-frame clones only, minus some. Among about 190,000 clones listed, less than 80% were seen once. The sample was peripheral blood. The receptors derive from a man between 50 and 59 years old who had recovered from COVID-19.

This rearrangement joins TRBV19 to TRBJ2-3, with 8 bases fitting TRBD2. This CDR3 contains 14 residues. Germline V gene lookup returns CDR1 LNHDA and CDR2 SQIVND (reference sequence). The J segment lost 1 base and the V segment lost 10 bases, leaving 7 bases of the junction unmatched. CDR3 protein: CATGGGRRTDTQYF. Here the CDR3 DNA reads TGTGCCACTGGGGGCGGGAGGCGCACAGATACGCAGTATTTT.

The rearrangement uses TRBV7-3 and TRBJ1-1; D not certain. The CDR3 totals 13 residues. Germline lookup yields CDR1 SGHTA and CDR2 FQGTGA. V was cut by 6 bases and J by 0 bases, with 8 bases left in between. The CDR3 DNA is TGTGCCAGCAGTAGAGAAATGAACACTGAAGCTTTCTTT. Its protein product is CASSREMNTEAFF.

This clone was observed at least ten times. The chain uses TRBV5-1 and TRBJ1-1, with D possibly matching TRBD1 (6 bases). Germline V gene data show CDR1 as SGHRS and CDR2 as YFSETQ. This CDR3 is 15 amino acids long. The V end was cut by 6 bases, the J end by 2 bases, with 17 bases between. The CDR3 protein is CASTLRGWGNTEAFF. CDR3 coding DNA: TGCGCCAGCACTCTCAGGGGTTGGGGAAACACTGAAGCTTTCTTT.

V gene TRBV28 combines with J gene TRBJ2-1; no reliable D call. The CDR3 runs 14 residues. Trimming shortened V by 5 bases and J by 4 bases, and 12 bases separated the two germline ends. Per germline, CDR1 MDHEN and CDR2 SYDVKM. CDR3 protein: CASSLPSRYNEQFF. In DNA form, the CDR3 reads TGTGCCAGCAGTCTCCCCTCACGGTACAATGAGCAGTTCTTC.

The chain employs TRBV7-8 and TRBJ2-3, with 10 bases matching TRBD2. The germline CDR1 and CDR2 sequences are SGHVS and FQNEAQ. The length of the CDR3 is 15 residues. With 6 bases clipped from V and 0 bases from J, the junction kept 3 bases outside the gene matches. CDR3 in amino acids: CASRMGLASTDTQYF. CDR3 DNA: TGTGCCAGCAGAATGGGACTAGCGAGCACAGATACGCAGTATTTT.

V gene TRBV5-1 combines with J gene TRBJ1-1; the match to TRBD1 covers 8 bases. This CDR3 has 15 amino acids. CDR1 SGHRS and CDR2 YFSETQ come from the germline V gene. V was clipped by 2 bases and J by 5 bases; unmatched bases: 8. The DNA of the CDR3 is TGCGCCAGCAGCTTCTTACAGGGGGAGGGGACTGAAGCTTTCTTT. Protein product: CASSFLQGEGTEAFF.

A few counts support this clone. The chain recombines TRBV3-1 (or the pseudogene TRBV3-2) with TRBJ2-7; D ambiguous. Trimming took off 3 bases at V and 4 bases at J, with 13 bases between the two ends. CDR1 and CDR2 from the germline V gene are LGHDT and YNNKEL (reference sequence). The CDR3 sequence is 14 residues long. The CDR3: CASSQSSSLYEQYF. In DNA, the CDR3 is TGTGCCAGCAGCCAGAGTAGTTCCTTGTACGAGCAGTACTTC.

V and J are TRBV7-9 and TRBJ2-1; tentative D call: TRBD1 (6 bases). The CDR3 is made up of 17 amino acids. Trimming cost V 4 bases and J 4 bases, with 20 bases left between them. Germline V gene lookup returns CDR1 SEHNR and CDR2 FQNEAQ (reference sequence). The CDR3 loop is CASSYAPGTYRYNEQFF. The CDR3, as DNA: TGTGCCAGCAGCTACGCCCCCGGGACATACCGATACAATGAGCAGTTCTTC.

This clone was recorded once. The chain combines TRBV6-1 with TRBJ2-7, with 9 positions matching TRBD1. Germline trimming cut 2 bases from V and 3 bases from J; bases unmatched to any gene: 14. The CDR3 covers 18 residues. Germline values: CDR1 MNHNS, CDR2 SASEGT. CDR3 bases: TGTGCCAGCAGTGAAAAGACAGGGGGTGAGTCCGGACACTACGAGCAGTACTTC. Amino acid sequence: CASSEKTGGESGHYEQYF.

The V and J genes are TRBV30 and TRBJ1-1; 8 bases match TRBD1. Germline V gene lookup returns CDR1 GTSNPN and CDR2 SVGIG (reference sequence). The CDR3 runs 11 residues. Unmatched junction bases numbered 0, after V lost 5 bases and J lost 4 bases. The CDR3 nucleotides read TGTGCCTGGGGGACAGGCACTGAAGCTTTCTTT. Translating gives CAWGTGTEAFF.

The rearrangement joins TRBV18 to TRBJ1-3; no definite D call. V shed 5 bases and J shed 2 bases, with 7 bases lying between them. This CDR3 region has 13 residues. Germline V gene data show CDR1 as KGHSH and CDR2 as LQKENI. Written as DNA, the CDR3 is TGTGCCAGCTCAATAGATACTGGAAACACCATATATTTT. Its translation is CASSIDTGNTIYF.

The chain combines TRBV28 with TRBJ2-2; possibly TRBD2 for D (6 bases). CDR3 length: 17 residues. Trimming cost V 11 bases and J 0 bases, with 22 bases left between them. In germline, CDR1 is MDHEN, CDR2 SYDVKM. The CDR3 DNA is TGTGCCTCAAAAGTTGGCAGGGACTCTGCGAACACCGGGGAGCTGTTTTTT. It is translated as CASKVGRDSANTGELFF.

In DNA form, the CDR3 reads TGTGCCAGTGGGGGACTAGCGGGCCAAGAGACCCAGTACTTC. It yields the protein CASGGLAGQETQYF. The rearrangement links TRBV19 to TRBJ2-5, with TRBD2 matching over 12 bases. V was clipped by 8 bases and J by 1 base; unmatched bases: 2. Germline V gives CDR1 LNHDA, CDR2 SQIVND (reference sequence). The CDR3 runs to 14 residues.

The chain carries TRBV2 and TRBJ2-7; TRBD2 aligns across 8 bases. CDR3 length: 18 amino acids. V was pared by 7 bases and J by 4 bases, with 21 bases of the junction left unmatched. Per the germline V gene, CDR1 is SNHLY and CDR2 is FYNNEI. In DNA form, the CDR3 reads TGTGCCAGCATCGCCGGAGGTAAACCAGCGGGAGTAGTTTACGAGCAGTACTTC. Protein sequence: CASIAGGKPAGVVYEQYF.

J is TRBJ2-2 and V is TRBV5-1, with 7 bases matching TRBD1. This CDR3 contains 17 residues. The ends lost 3 bases at V and 1 base at J; junction bases unmatched: 9. Per germline, CDR1 SGHRS and CDR2 YFSETQ. CDR3 nucleotide sequence: TGCGCCAGCAGCTCCCTACTGGGGGACAGGAACACCGGGGAGCTGTTTTTT. Amino acid sequence: CASSSLLGDRNTGELFF.

V and J are TRBV9 and TRBJ2-3; the D gene is possibly TRBD1 (5 bases). The CDR3 sequence is 15 residues long. Trimming removed 4 bases from V and 5 bases from J, with 17 bases in between. Germline CDR1 SGDLS, CDR2 YYNGEE. The CDR3 spells CASSSTPSGKDTQYF. CDR3 nucleotide sequence: TGTGCCAGCAGCTCGACCCCATCAGGGAAAGATACGCAGTATTTT.

The V call is TRBV5-6, the J call TRBJ2-2, with D possibly matching TRBD1 (6 bases). Germline-derived CDR1 and CDR2 are SGHDT and YYEEEE. CDR3 size: 15 residues. Deletions cut 4 bases from V and 3 bases from J, with 13 bases between. The CDR3 coding sequence is TGTGCCAGCAGCCCGGACAGACTTGACACCGGGGAGCTGTTTTTT. Protein: CASSPDRLDTGELFF.

V usage is TRBV3-1 (or the pseudogene TRBV3-2) and J usage is TRBJ2-5; 7 nucleotides match TRBD2. V lost 4 bases and J lost 1; bases outside the gene matches: 12. The germline V gene has CDR1 LGHDT and CDR2 YNNKEL (reference sequence). The CDR3 is 17 residues long. The CDR3 DNA reads TGTGCCAGCAGCCTGGAGCGCTGGGGAGGGGTCCAAGAGACCCAGTACTTC. This encodes CASSLERWGGVQETQYF.

The V call is TRBV5-1, the J call TRBJ2-5, with 9 positions matching TRBD1. Germline loops: CDR1 SGHRS, CDR2 YFSETQ. V was pared by 4 bases and J by 0 bases, with 4 bases of the junction left unmatched. The CDR3 runs to 15 residues. Here the CDR3 DNA reads TGCGCCAGCAGCACACAGGGGGCCAACCAAGAGACCCAGTACTTC. This encodes CASSTQGANQETQYF.

The CDR3 sequence: CASSQVQGVHEQYF. The CDR3 DNA reads as TGTGCCAGCAGCCAAGTCCAGGGCGTGCACGAGCAGTACTTC. The chain links TRBV3-1 (or the pseudogene TRBV3-2) to TRBJ2-7, with D possibly matching TRBD1 (5 bases). The germline V gene has CDR1 LGHDT and CDR2 YNNKEL (reference sequence). This CDR3 comprises 14 residues. V lost 1 base and J lost 5, with 12 bases in between.

V usage is TRBV2 and J usage is TRBJ2-2, with D possibly TRBD1 on 6 matching bases. Trimming took 7 bases from V and 3 from J, leaving 21 bases between them. The germline V gene has CDR1 SNHLY and CDR2 FYNNEI. The CDR3 contains 17 residues. CDR3 protein: CASTVEEGTFHTGELFF. CDR3 sequence (DNA): TGTGCCAGCACCGTGGAAGAAGGGACATTTCACACCGGGGAGCTGTTTTTT.

The gene calls are TRBV6-5 and TRBJ2-7, with TRBD1 matching 7 bases. The trim removed 6 bases at V and 6 bases at J, leaving 5 bases unmatched. Germline V CDR1 and CDR2: MNHEY, SVGAGI. The CDR3 has 12 residues. In DNA form, the CDR3 reads TGTGCCAGCAGGACAGGGCAACGCGAGCAGTACTTC. This gives the protein CASRTGQREQYF.

The genes are TRBV12-5 and TRBJ2-1, with D maybe TRBD1 (5 bases). Germline values: CDR1 LGHNT, CDR2 FRNRAP. This CDR3 region has 13 residues. The germline V and J ends were trimmed by 8 bases and 4 bases, with 12 bases remaining between them. For the CDR3, the DNA is TGTGCTAGTTCATCAGGGTTGTACAATGAGCAGTTCTTC. It encodes CASSSGLYNEQFF.

The genes are TRBV9 and TRBJ2-7; a possible D gene is TRBD2 (6 bases). The CDR3 totals 14 residues. From germline, CDR1 is SGDLS and CDR2 YYNGEE. Deletions cut 0 bases from V and 1 base from J, with 8 bases between. Here the CDR3 DNA reads TGTGCCAGCAGCGTAGAGGGACTGTCCTACGAGCAGTACTTC. Translation: CASSVEGLSYEQYF.